This T cell receptor beta chain was recovered during a study of beta chain features in type 1 diabetes. What was sequenced were expressed TCRB transcripts, since all of the isolated RNA had been reverse transcribed. The protocol was immunoSEQ multiplex PCR, while the TCRdb copy is restricted to in-frame clones and leaves out a portion. Among 430,000 or so clones, about 10% were seen once, and the ten largest hold around 0.05%. CDR3 length equals 16 residues. Germline loops: CDR1 LGHNA, CDR2 YNFKEQ. V gave up 5 bases and J gave up 6 bases, with 21 bases separating them. Cell sorting via CD45RO/CCR7/CD25/CD127/CD95/CD27 was performed to obtain CD4+ naive, central memory, regulatory and stem cell-like memory cells. Study-level findings and limits: Moderately but significantly shorter TCRB CDR3s were found in Type 1 diabetes patients in all four CD4+ subsets. Type 1 diabetes patients showed fewer insertions and more deletions at VDJ junctions. Any PCR bias toward short templates would affect both groups alike.

This clone was detected a few times. Its specificity is not known. J is TRBJ2-3 and V is TRBV4-2, with a weak D call TRBD2 (6 bases). This receptor was identified in a woman younger than 30 in good health. Sequenced input: naive CD4+ T cells from blood. The CDR3 coding sequence is TGTGCCAGCAGCGCGCGTCCTGCGGGGAGCCGGGATACGCAGTATTTT. This translates into CASSARPAGSRDTQYF.